This T cell receptor (beta chain) comes out of a study of cytomegalovirus exposure and HLA in healthy donors. Study conclusions and caveats: Some public TCRs appeared in many individuals, while most sequences were rare.

For this clone: Antigen: not known.

Sequencing used immunoSEQ multiplex PCR; TCRdb keeps in-frame clones, though not all of them. The sample holds 100,000 to 120,000 clones, roughly 90% seen once. Donors came from a validation cohort of 95 to 150 subjects, distinct from the first 666-subject cohort. Sequenced input: PBMCs. This receptor was taken from a woman aged 25 to 39 in good health and CMV-seropositive.

CDR3: CASSFKRGGYEQYF. Written as DNA, the CDR3 is TGTGCCAGCAGTTTCAAGCGGGGGGGATACGAGCAGTACTTC. The rearrangement joins TRBV28 to TRBJ2-7, with 10 bases aligning to TRBD2. Trimming cost V 3 bases and J 4 bases; bases outside gene matches: 3. Germline V gives CDR1 MDHEN, CDR2 SYDVKM. This CDR3 spans 14 amino acids.